Below, 26 T cell receptor beta chains from the same sample are listed, as sequenced in a study of T cell changes during pregnancy in multiple sclerosis. The assay was immunoSEQ multiplex PCR, and TCRdb's table has in-frame clones only and misses some. Of 90,000 or so clones listed, 80% to 95% are singletons. The sequencing here drew on peripheral blood, taken in the first trimester of pregnancy. Receptors originate from a female donor in good health, enrolled as a control in a pregnancy study.

The chain links TRBV11-3 to TRBJ1-3, with D maybe TRBD1 (6 bases). The CDR3 is made up of 17 amino acids. V was trimmed by 5 bases and J by 2 bases, leaving 19 bases between them. Germline loops: CDR1 SGHNT, CDR2 YENEEA. The CDR3 region is CASSPSLGHGPGNTIYF. CDR3 nucleotide sequence: TGTGCCAGCAGCCCTAGTCTGGGACACGGGCCTGGAAACACCATATATTTT. The full variable domain, rest sourced from reference TRBV11-3 and TRBJ1-3, is EAGVVQSPRYKIIEKKQPVAFWCNPISGHNTLYWYLQNLGQGPELLIRYENEEAVDDSQLPKDRFSAERLKGVDSTLKIQPAELGDSAVYLCASSPSLGHGPGNTIYFGEGSWLTVV.

The CDR3 DNA is TGTGCCAGCCAGGGGGCGAGAGGCACTGAAGCTTTCTTT. Residues: CASQGARGTEAFF. The chain recombines TRBV6-5 with TRBJ1-1; 8 nucleotides agree with TRBD1. CDR3 length equals 13 residues. Germline trimming cut 8 bases from V and 4 bases from J; bases unmatched to any gene: 6. Germline V gene lookup returns CDR1 MNHEY and CDR2 SVGAGI.

The genes are TRBV7-9 and TRBJ2-7; weak D call: TRBD1 (5 bases). Trimming took off 8 bases at V and 2 bases at J, with 16 bases between the two ends. Per germline, CDR1 SEHNR and CDR2 FQNEAQ (reference sequence). The CDR3 consists of 14 residues. CDR3 sequence reads: CASQGTTATYEQYF. The CDR3 DNA is TGTGCCAGCCAGGGAACTACCGCTACCTACGAGCAGTACTTC.

V and J are TRBV6-6 and TRBJ1-6; perhaps TRBD1 as D (5 bases). Germline CDR1 and CDR2: MNHNY and SVGAGI (reference sequence). V was clipped by 5 bases and J by 8 bases, with 13 bases between them. The CDR3 contains 14 residues. CDR3 sequence: CASSTDIRDSPLHF. The DNA of the CDR3 is TGTGCCAGCAGTACTGACATCAGGGATTCACCCCTCCACTTT.

CDR3 amino acids: CASSIGGGGGYTF. The DNA for the CDR3 is TGTGCCAGTAGTATTGGAGGAGGTGGCGGCTACACCTTC. The chain combines TRBV19 with TRBJ1-2; no reliable D call. This CDR3 is 13 amino acids long. Trimming cost V 3 bases and J 8 bases, with 13 bases left between them. Germline V CDR1 and CDR2: LNHDA, SQIVND (reference sequence).

This rearrangement joins TRBV13 to TRBJ2-7, with 8 bases that match TRBD1. V shed 0 bases and J 2 bases; nucleotides not matched to a gene: 6. Germline-derived CDR1 and CDR2 are PRHDT and FYEKMQ (reference sequence). The CDR3 loop spans 16 amino acids. In DNA, the CDR3 is TGTGCCAGCAGCTTAGGAAGGACAGGGCCCACCTACGAGCAGTACTTC. It codes for CASSLGRTGPTYEQYF.

This rearrangement joins TRBV2 to TRBJ2-5; 8 bases match TRBD1. The V segment lost 6 bases and the J segment 6 bases; nucleotides outside the gene matches: 24. The germline V gene has CDR1 SNHLY and CDR2 FYNNEI. This CDR3 is 19 amino acids long. In DNA form, the CDR3 reads TGTGCCAGCAGCGTTACCGGGTCCCAGGGGCAGGGGGCGCGAAAGACCCAGTACTTC. It translates to CASSVTGSQGQGARKTQYF.

The chain has TRBV7-3 and TRBJ1-5; unclear D gene. Deletions cut 1 base from V and 4 bases from J, with 11 bases between. The CDR3 sequence is 15 residues long. The germline gives CDR1 SGHTA, CDR2 FQGTGA. The CDR3 DNA reads as TGTGCCAGCAGCTTAAGTCTGACAAGAAATCAGCCCCAGCATTTT. This codes for CASSLSLTRNQPQHF.

The sample holds a few counts of this clone. The rearrangement joins TRBV7-3 to TRBJ2-3; a possible D gene is TRBD2 (5 bases). In germline, CDR1 is SGHTA, CDR2 FQGTGA. This CDR3 has 13 residues. The germline V and J ends were trimmed by 0 bases and 9 bases, with 10 bases remaining between them. CDR3 region: CASSLTGVNTQYF. In DNA form, the CDR3 reads TGTGCCAGCAGCTTAACCGGGGTCAACACGCAGTATTTT.

The chain combines TRBV30 with TRBJ2-1, with 11 bases matching TRBD1. This CDR3 is built from 13 residues. The V segment lost 4 bases and the J segment 5 bases; nucleotides outside the gene matches: 1. Germline assignment: CDR1 GTSNPN and CDR2 SVGIG (reference sequence). CDR3 in amino acids: CAWTGQGDNEQFF. In nucleotides, the CDR3 is TGTGCCTGGACGGGACAGGGGGACAATGAGCAGTTCTTC.

V gene TRBV5-4 combines with J gene TRBJ1-2; TRBD1 aligns across 9 bases. Germline values: CDR1 SGHNT, CDR2 YYREEE (reference sequence). The CDR3 extends over 18 amino acids. J was trimmed by 5 bases and V by 3 bases; bases with no gene match: 17. CDR3 sequence: CASSSLLQGARPFYGYTF. In nucleotides, the CDR3 is TGTGCCAGCAGCTCTTTACTACAGGGGGCGCGTCCCTTTTATGGCTACACCTTC.

V is TRBV15 and J is TRBJ2-6; D gene uncertain. Germline V gene data show CDR1 as LNHNV and CDR2 as YYDKDF (reference sequence). V was cut by 5 bases and J by 0 bases, with 17 bases left in between. This CDR3 region has 18 residues. CDR3: CATSPRGTVLSGANVLTF. CDR3 nucleotide sequence: TGTGCCACCAGCCCCCGAGGAACGGTACTCTCTGGGGCCAACGTCCTGACTTTC.

The genes are TRBV6-1 and TRBJ2-3, with 11 positions matching TRBD1. This CDR3 spans 17 amino acids. The germline CDR1 and CDR2 sequences are MNHNS and SASEGT. The V segment lost 1 base and the J segment 3 bases; nucleotides outside the gene matches: 6. The CDR3 region is CASSEVWTGGRTDTQYF. Here the CDR3 DNA reads TGTGCCAGCAGTGAAGTCTGGACAGGGGGCAGAACAGATACGCAGTATTTT.

The chain combines TRBV28 with TRBJ1-5, with a tentative D call TRBD1 (5 bases). This CDR3 has 14 amino acids. CDR1 and CDR2 from the germline V gene are MDHEN and SYDVKM. V shed 2 bases and J shed 7 bases, with 12 bases lying between them. CDR3 DNA sequence: TGTGCCAGCAGTTTACCGGGGGGAGGGCAGCCCCAGCATTTT. Translated: CASSLPGGGQPQHF. The full variable domain, its missing parts supplied by reference TRBV28 and TRBJ1-5, is DVKVTQSSRYLVKRTGEKVFLECVQDMDHENMFWYRQDPGLGLRLIYFSYDVKMKEKGDIPEGYSVSREKKERFSLILESASTNQTSMYLCASSLPGGGQPQHFGDGTRLSIL.

This rearrangement joins TRBV4-3 to TRBJ1-2; D remains ambiguous. The V end lost 0 bases, the J end lost 5 bases, and 7 bases lay between the germline ends. This CDR3 spans 13 amino acids. CDR1 is LGHNA, CDR2 YSLEER, per germline. CDR3 sequence: CASSQERTYGYTF. Written as DNA, the CDR3 is TGCGCCAGCAGCCAAGAGAGAACGTATGGCTACACCTTC.

V usage is TRBV19 and J usage is TRBJ1-2, with TRBD1 matching over 7 bases. CDR1 LNHDA and CDR2 SQIVND come from the germline V gene (reference sequence). The junction had 16 bases not matched to a gene; V was cut back by 10 bases and J by 8 bases. CDR3 length: 14 residues. CDR3 residues: CATSEDRPPWGYTF. CDR3 bases: TGTGCCACCAGCGAGGACAGGCCACCTTGGGGCTACACCTTC.

J is TRBJ2-5 and V is TRBV11-2, with D unresolved. This CDR3 contains 10 residues. Trimming shortened V by 10 bases and J by 5 bases, and 8 bases separated the two germline ends. The germline V gene encodes CDR1 SGHAT and CDR2 FQNNGV. This CDR3 reads CATSVETQYF. The CDR3 DNA sequence: TGTGCCACCTCGGTGGAGACCCAGTACTTC.

V usage is TRBV9 and J usage is TRBJ1-6, with unresolved D. Trimming pared 2 bases from V and 6 bases from J, leaving 12 bases between. Germline V gene sequence: CDR1 SGDLS, CDR2 YYNGEE. This CDR3 contains 15 residues. Here the CDR3 DNA reads TGTGCCAGCAGCGTCGAGGTCGGCCTTAATTCACCCCTCCACTTT. Its translation is CASSVEVGLNSPLHF.

The V and J genes are TRBV7-9 and TRBJ2-3; TRBD1 matches 8 bases. J was trimmed by 6 bases and V by 7 bases; bases with no gene match: 9. Germline V gene lookup returns CDR1 SEHNR and CDR2 FQNEAQ (reference sequence). The CDR3 runs 14 residues. This CDR3 reads CASNPTGARDTQYF. CDR3 DNA sequence: TGTGCCAGCAACCCGACAGGGGCAAGGGATACGCAGTATTTT.

This clone showed up just once. This sequence joins TRBV28 and TRBJ2-2, with 7 positions matching TRBD1. From germline, CDR1 is MDHEN and CDR2 SYDVKM. V shed 7 bases and J 0 bases; nucleotides not matched to a gene: 5. The CDR3 is 15 residues long. The CDR3 region is CASNLGTANTGELFF. Here the CDR3 DNA reads TGTGCCAGCAACCTCGGGACAGCGAACACCGGGGAGCTGTTTTTT.

V is TRBV18 and J is TRBJ1-1; 9 bases are a match to TRBD1. After removal of 3 bases from V and 4 bases from J, the junction contained 9 bases not matched to a gene. CDR1 and CDR2 from the germline V gene are KGHSH and LQKENI. This CDR3 is 16 amino acids long. The CDR3 sequence: CASSPGLTGGGTEAFF. The CDR3 bases are TGTGCCAGCTCACCGGGTTTAACAGGGGGCGGCACTGAAGCTTTCTTT. Full variable domain (missing parts from reference TRBV18 and TRBJ1-1): NAGVMQNPRHLVRRRGQEARLRCSPMKGHSHVYWYRQLPEEGLKFMVYLQKENIIDESGMPKERFSAEFPKEGPSILRIQQVVRGDSAAYFCASSPGLTGGGTEAFFGQGTRLTVV.

The V call is TRBV5-4, the J call TRBJ1-2; 7 bases fit TRBD1. Unmatched junction bases numbered 6, after V lost 1 base and J lost 3 bases. This CDR3 comprises 15 residues. Per the germline V gene, CDR1 is SGHNT and CDR2 is YYREEE (reference sequence). This chain's CDR3 is CASSLRTRGDYGYTF. The CDR3 DNA reads TGTGCCAGCAGCTTGAGGACCAGGGGGGACTATGGCTACACCTTC.

The gene calls are TRBV27 and TRBJ1-2; possibly TRBD1 for D (6 bases). CDR3 length equals 13 residues. Germline CDR1 and CDR2: MNHEY and SMNVEV (reference sequence). The V end lost 2 bases, the J end lost 7 bases, and 11 bases lay between the germline ends. CDR3 sequence (DNA): TGTGCCAGCAGTTTAGGGGGGGCGGCTGGCTACACCTTC. It specifies CASSLGGAAGYTF.

The chain employs TRBV6-6 and TRBJ2-7, with 7 bases aligning to TRBD1. The CDR3 length is 13 residues. The germline V gene has CDR1 MNHNY and CDR2 SVGAGI (reference sequence). Losses at the gene ends were 2 bases for V and 3 bases for J; bases not matched to a gene: 1. CDR3 residues: CASSYDRDYEQYF. The CDR3 nucleotides read TGTGCCAGCAGTTACGACAGGGACTACGAGCAGTACTTC.

This clone was picked up a small number of times. The CDR3 spells CASRRGTEAFF. The CDR3 DNA follows: TGTGCCAGCAGAAGGGGGACAGAAGCTTTCTTT. V is TRBV9 and J is TRBJ1-1, with D possibly matching TRBD1 (6 bases). CDR3 size: 11 residues. Germline V CDR1 and CDR2: SGDLS, YYNGEE. The ends were cut back, 5 bases at V and 8 bases at J, with 10 bases in the middle.

The table lists this clone with a few counts. V is TRBV7-3 and J is TRBJ2-1; D remains unclear. Germline V gives CDR1 SGHTA, CDR2 FQGTGA. CDR3 length equals 13 residues. V shed 0 bases and J shed 6 bases, with 6 bases lying between them. This CDR3 is CASSLTPVNEQFF. The CDR3 nucleotides are TGTGCCAGCAGCTTAACCCCAGTCAATGAGCAGTTCTTC.